This T cell receptor (beta chain) was found in a study of blood T cell repertoires in COVID-19. For the study at large: T cells, B-cell-depleted T cells, or PBMCs provided the cDNA or gDNA that served as material.

In the original workflow: Reference gene primer amplification in the assay estimated nucleated cell counts. TCRdb's copy holds only in-frame clones and misses some; the assay was immunoSEQ multiplex PCR. V and J calls and clone size are as listed in that table; D and trimming were resolved from the DNA. Of under 200,000 clones listed, roughly 90% are singletons. This clonotype was sampled from a woman between 45 and 65 years old who had recovered from COVID-19. The source material was PBMCs or T cells enriched from blood (not recorded which).

The CDR3 loop is CASSHPGQQDEQYF. The CDR3 DNA reads TGTGCCAGCAGCCATCCGGGACAGCAGGACGAGCAGTACTTC. The chain combines TRBV3-1 (or the pseudogene TRBV3-2) with TRBJ2-7; TRBD1 matches 7 bases. Germline-derived CDR1 and CDR2 are LGHDT and YNNKEL (reference sequence). There are 14 residues in the CDR3. V gave up 3 bases and J gave up 5 bases; unmatched junction bases: 7.